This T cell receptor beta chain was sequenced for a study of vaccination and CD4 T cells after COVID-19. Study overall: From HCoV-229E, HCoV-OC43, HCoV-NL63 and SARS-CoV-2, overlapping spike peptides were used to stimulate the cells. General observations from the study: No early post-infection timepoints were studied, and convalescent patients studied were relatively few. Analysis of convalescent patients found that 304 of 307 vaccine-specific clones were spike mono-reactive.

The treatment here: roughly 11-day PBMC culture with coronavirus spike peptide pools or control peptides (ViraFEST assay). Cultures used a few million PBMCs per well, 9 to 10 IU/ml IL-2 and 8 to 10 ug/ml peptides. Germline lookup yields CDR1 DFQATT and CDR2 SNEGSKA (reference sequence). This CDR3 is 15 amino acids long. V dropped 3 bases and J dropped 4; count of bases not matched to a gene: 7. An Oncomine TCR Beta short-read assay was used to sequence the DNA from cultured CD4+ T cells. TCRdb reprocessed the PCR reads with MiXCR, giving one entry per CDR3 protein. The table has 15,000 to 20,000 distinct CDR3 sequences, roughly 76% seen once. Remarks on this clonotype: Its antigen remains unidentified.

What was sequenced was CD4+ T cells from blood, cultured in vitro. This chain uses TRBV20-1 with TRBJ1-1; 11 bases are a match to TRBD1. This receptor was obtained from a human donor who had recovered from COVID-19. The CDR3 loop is CSASGQGAVITEAFF. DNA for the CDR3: TGCAGTGCTAGCGGACAGGGGGCAGTTATCACTGAAGCTTTCTTT.